This T cell receptor beta chain stems from a study of T cell changes during pregnancy in multiple sclerosis (dated by TCRdb to 2018 to 2020). About the investigation overall: The study examined how the T cell repertoire changed over the course of pregnancy in women with multiple sclerosis.

As for this clone: Its antigen has not been determined. Within one base of it there is no much larger clone, and no base qualities were kept. The sample carries other DNA sequences with the same CDR3.

Library prep was done by the immunoSEQ multiplex PCR assay. TCRdb holds this immuneACCESS table with in-frame rearrangements only. Some clones are missing; in checked studies, unresolved V genes explain under half, and the rest has no known cause. The sample includes about 120,000 clones, with 80% to 95% observed a single time. The ten biggest clones cover 6.2% of the sample. At the junction V is shortened by 2 bases and J by 1 base; bases outside the gene matches: 2. Taken from the germline V gene, the CDR1 and CDR2 loops are SGDLS and YYNGEE. Spanning cysteine to phenylalanine, the CDR3 consists of 15 amino acids. Just CDR3 DNA is preserved here, 45 bases in frame from base 1.

Here the sequenced sample was peripheral blood, taken before pregnancy. The TCR was taken from a female donor with multiple sclerosis, enrolled in a pregnancy study. Rearrangement joined TRBV9 to TRBJ2-2; a stretch of 7 junction bases matches TRBD1. CDR3 region: CASSVRQGNTGELFF. The nucleotide sequence reads TGTGCCAGCAGCGTCCGACAGGGGAACACCGGGGAGCTGTTTTTT.